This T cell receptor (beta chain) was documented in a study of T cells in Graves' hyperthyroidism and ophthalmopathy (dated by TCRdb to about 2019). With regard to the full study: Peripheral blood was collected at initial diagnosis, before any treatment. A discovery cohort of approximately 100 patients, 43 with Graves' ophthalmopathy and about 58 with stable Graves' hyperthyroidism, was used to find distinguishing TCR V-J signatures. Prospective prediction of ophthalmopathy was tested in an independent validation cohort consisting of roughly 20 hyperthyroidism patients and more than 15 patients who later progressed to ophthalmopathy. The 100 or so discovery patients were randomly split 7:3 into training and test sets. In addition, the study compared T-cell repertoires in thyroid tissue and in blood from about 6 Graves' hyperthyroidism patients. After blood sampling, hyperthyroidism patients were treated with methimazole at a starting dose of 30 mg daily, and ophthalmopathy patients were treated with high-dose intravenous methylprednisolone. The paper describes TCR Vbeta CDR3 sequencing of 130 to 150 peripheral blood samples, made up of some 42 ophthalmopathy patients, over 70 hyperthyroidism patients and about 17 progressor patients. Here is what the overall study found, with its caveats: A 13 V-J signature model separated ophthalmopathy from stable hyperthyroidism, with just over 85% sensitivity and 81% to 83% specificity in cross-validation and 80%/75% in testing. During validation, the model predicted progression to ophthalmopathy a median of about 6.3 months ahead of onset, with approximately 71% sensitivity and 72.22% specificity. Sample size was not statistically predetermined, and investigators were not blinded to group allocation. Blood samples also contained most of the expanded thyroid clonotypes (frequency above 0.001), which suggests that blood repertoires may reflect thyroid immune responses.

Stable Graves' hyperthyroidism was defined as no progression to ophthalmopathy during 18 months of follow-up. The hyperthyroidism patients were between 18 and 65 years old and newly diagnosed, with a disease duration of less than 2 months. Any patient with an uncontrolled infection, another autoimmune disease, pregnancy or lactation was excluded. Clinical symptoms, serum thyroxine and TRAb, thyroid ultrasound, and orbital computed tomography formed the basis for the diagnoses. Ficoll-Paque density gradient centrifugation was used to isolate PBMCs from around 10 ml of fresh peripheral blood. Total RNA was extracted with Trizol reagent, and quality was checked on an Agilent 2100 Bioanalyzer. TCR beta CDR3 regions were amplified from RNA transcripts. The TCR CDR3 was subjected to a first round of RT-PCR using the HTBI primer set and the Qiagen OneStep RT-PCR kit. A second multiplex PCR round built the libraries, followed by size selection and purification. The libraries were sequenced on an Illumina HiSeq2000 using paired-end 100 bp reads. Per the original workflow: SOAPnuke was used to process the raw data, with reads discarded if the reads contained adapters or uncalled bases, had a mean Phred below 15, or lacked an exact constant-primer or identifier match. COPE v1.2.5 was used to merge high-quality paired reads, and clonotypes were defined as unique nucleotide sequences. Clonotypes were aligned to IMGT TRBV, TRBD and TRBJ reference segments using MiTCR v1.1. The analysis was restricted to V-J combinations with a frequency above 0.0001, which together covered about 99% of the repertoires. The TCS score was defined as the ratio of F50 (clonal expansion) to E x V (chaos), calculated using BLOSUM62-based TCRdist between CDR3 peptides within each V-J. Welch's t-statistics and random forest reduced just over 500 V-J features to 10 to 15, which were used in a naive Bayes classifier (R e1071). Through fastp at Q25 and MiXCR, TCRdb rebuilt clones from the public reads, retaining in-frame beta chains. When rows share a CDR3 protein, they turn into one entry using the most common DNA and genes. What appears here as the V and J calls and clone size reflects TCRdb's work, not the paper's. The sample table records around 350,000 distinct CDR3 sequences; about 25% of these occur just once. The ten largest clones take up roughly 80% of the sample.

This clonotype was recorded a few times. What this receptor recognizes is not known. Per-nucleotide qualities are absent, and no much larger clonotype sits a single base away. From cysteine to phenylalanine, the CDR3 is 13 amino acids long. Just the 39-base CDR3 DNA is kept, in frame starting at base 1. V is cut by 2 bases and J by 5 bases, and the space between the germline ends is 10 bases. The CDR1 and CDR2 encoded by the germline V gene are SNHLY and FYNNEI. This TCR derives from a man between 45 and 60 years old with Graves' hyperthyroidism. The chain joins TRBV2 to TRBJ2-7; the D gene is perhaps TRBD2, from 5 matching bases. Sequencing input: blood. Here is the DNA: TGTGCCAGCAGTGAATTACTAGTTGACGAGCAGTACTTC. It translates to CASSELLVDEQYF.